These T cell receptor beta chains were read from a single sample in a study of T cell responses to AZD1222 COVID-19 vaccine. Repertoires were generated with immunoSEQ multiplex PCR, while TCRdb's copy carries only in-frame clones and drops some. The data show some 120,000 clones, roughly 89% seen once. The sample consisted of peripheral blood, taken on day 0 of AZD1222 vaccination. All receptors derive from an adult in good health. Both conserved end residues are part of each CDR3. Each record gives: V gene, D gene, J gene, CDR3 DNA, CDR3 protein. A D gene is named only where the DNA matches it firmly.

v_call: TRBV5-1; d_call: NA; j_call: TRBJ2-5; cdr3_nt: TGCGCCAGCAGCTTGGTTGGGATTGGGAATTGGCAAGAGACCCAGTACTTC; cdr3_aa: CASSLVGIGNWQETQYF
v_call: TRBV5-8; d_call: NA; j_call: TRBJ2-5; cdr3_nt: TGTGCCAGCAGCCCAGGGTCCGGATGGGTGGCAGAGACCCAGTACTTC; cdr3_aa: CASSPGSGWVAETQYF
v_call: TRBV29-1; d_call: NA; j_call: TRBJ2-7; cdr3_nt: TGCAGCGTTGGGGGCCGTTTGGGGACCTACGAGCAGTACTTC; cdr3_aa: CSVGGRLGTYEQYF
v_call: TRBV4-2; d_call: TRBD1; j_call: TRBJ1-4; cdr3_nt: TGTGCCAGCAGCCAAGCGCAGGGGGGTGAAAAACTGTTTTTT; cdr3_aa: CASSQAQGGEKLFF
v_call: TRBV7-8; d_call: NA; j_call: TRBJ1-1; cdr3_nt: TGTGCCACCAGTGGCGCGGTTGAAGCTTTCTTT; cdr3_aa: CATSGAVEAFF
v_call: TRBV6-5; d_call: TRBD1; j_call: TRBJ2-4; cdr3_nt: TGTGCCAGGACAAAACAGGGGAAAAACATTCAGTACTTC; cdr3_aa: CARTKQGKNIQYF
v_call: TRBV6-5; d_call: TRBD1; j_call: TRBJ2-7; cdr3_nt: TGTGCCAGCAGGGGCCTGACCGGGACAGTGGGCGAGCAGTACTTC; cdr3_aa: CASRGLTGTVGEQYF
v_call: TRBV6-5; d_call: TRBD1; j_call: TRBJ1-1; cdr3_nt: TGTGCCAGCAGTCGACAGGGGAAGGCCGGGGCTTTCTTT; cdr3_aa: CASSRQGKAGAFF
v_call: TRBV9; d_call: NA; j_call: TRBJ2-2; cdr3_nt: TGTGCCAGCAGCGTAGAGGGGTCTAGCACCGGGGAGCTGTTTTTT; cdr3_aa: CASSVEGSSTGELFF
v_call: TRBV27; d_call: TRBD1; j_call: TRBJ1-6; cdr3_nt: TGTGCCAGCAGTTTCCAATTCCCGACAGGGGGGTTTTATTCACCCCTCCACTTT; cdr3_aa: CASSFQFPTGGFYSPLHF
v_call: TRBV19; d_call: NA; j_call: TRBJ2-2; cdr3_nt: TGTGCCACCACCCTTTTGGCCCGAGCGGACACCGGGGAGCTGTTTTTT; cdr3_aa: CATTLLARADTGELFF
v_call: TRBV11-2; d_call: NA; j_call: TRBJ2-7; cdr3_nt: TGTGCCAGCAGCAGCGACACGGGCGAGCAGTACTTC; cdr3_aa: CASSSDTGEQYF